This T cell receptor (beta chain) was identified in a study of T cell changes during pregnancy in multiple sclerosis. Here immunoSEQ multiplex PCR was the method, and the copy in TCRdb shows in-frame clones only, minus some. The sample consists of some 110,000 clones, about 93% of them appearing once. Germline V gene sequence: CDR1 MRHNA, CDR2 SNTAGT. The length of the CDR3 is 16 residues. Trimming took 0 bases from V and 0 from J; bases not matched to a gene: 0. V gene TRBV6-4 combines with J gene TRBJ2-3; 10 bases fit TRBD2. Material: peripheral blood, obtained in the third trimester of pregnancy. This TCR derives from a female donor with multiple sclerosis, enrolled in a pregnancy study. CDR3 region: CASSDSTSGSTDTQYF. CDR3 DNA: TGTGCCAGCAGTGACTCGACTAGCGGGAGCACAGATACGCAGTATTTT.